This passage covers 15 T cell receptor beta chains from one sample sequenced in a study of cytomegalovirus exposure and HLA in healthy donors. Primers for the PCR totalled 60 Vbeta and 13 Jbeta. The method was immunoSEQ multiplex PCR; TCRdb's version includes in-frame clones alone and lacks a portion of them. Of about 170,000 clones detected, 80% appear once; the ten largest clones hold 1%. Sequencing used PBMCs. The receptors here all came from a woman aged 45 to 65 in good health and CMV-seropositive.

V usage is TRBV7-2 and J usage is TRBJ2-5, with 12 bases fitting TRBD2. V lost 6 bases to trimming and J lost 6 bases; unmatched junction nucleotides: 8. Germline V gene sequence: CDR1 SGHTA, CDR2 FQGNSA. The CDR3 sequence is 15 residues long. The CDR3 DNA reads TGTGCCAGCAGATCAGGACTAGCGGGAATGCAGACCCAGTACTTC. Protein sequence: CASRSGLAGMQTQYF.

The gene calls are TRBV7-9 and TRBJ2-7; 7 nucleotides line up with TRBD2. The CDR3 is 15 residues long. CDR1 is SEHNR, CDR2 FQNEAQ, per germline (reference sequence). Losses at the gene ends were 5 bases for V and 4 bases for J; bases not matched to a gene: 11. CDR3 DNA sequence: TGTGCCAGCAGCCCTACGCAGCGGGATTTGTACGAGCAGTACTTC. It is translated as CASSPTQRDLYEQYF.

The chain is built from TRBV28 and TRBJ2-1, with 11 bases fitting TRBD1. CDR3 size: 16 residues. Germline V gives CDR1 MDHEN, CDR2 SYDVKM. The ends lost 2 bases at V and 7 bases at J; junction bases unmatched: 7. CDR3 region: CASSLPTGTGGNEQFF. CDR3 DNA sequence: TGTGCCAGCAGTTTACCCACCGGGACAGGGGGGAATGAGCAGTTCTTC.

The chain has TRBV15 and TRBJ1-2; 10 positions agree with TRBD1. This CDR3 contains 14 residues. The germline V gene has CDR1 LNHNV and CDR2 YYDKDF (reference sequence). Unmatched junction bases numbered 5, after V lost 5 bases and J lost 5 bases. CDR3 residues: CATSADRGRYGYTF. CDR3 nucleotides: TGTGCCACCAGCGCTGACAGGGGGCGATATGGCTACACCTTC. The full variable domain, in which reference TRBV15 and TRBJ1-2 provide the parts outside the CDR3, is DAMVIQNPRYQVTQFGKPVTLSCSQTLNHNVMYWYQQKSSQAPKLLFHYYDKDFNNEADTPDNFQSRRPNTSFCFLDIRSPGLGDTAMYLCATSADRGRYGYTFGSGTRLTVV.

This clone was counted a few times. This sequence joins TRBV7-9 and TRBJ2-1, with D tentatively TRBD2 (6 bases). V dropped 3 bases and J dropped 10 bases, with 10 bases sitting between them. The CDR3 is 12 amino acids. Germline CDR1 SEHNR, CDR2 FQNEAQ (reference sequence). This CDR3 reads CASSLNSGEQFF. As DNA, the CDR3 is TGTGCCAGCAGCTTGAATAGCGGAGAGCAGTTCTTC.

The CDR3 coding sequence is TGTGCCAGCAGTTCTACATCGCGCGGGGGCCTCACTGAAGCTTTCTTT. Translation: CASSSTSRGGLTEAFF. The chain joins TRBV6-6 to TRBJ1-1; tentative D call: TRBD1 (6 bases). V gave up 4 bases and J gave up 4 bases, with 19 bases separating them. Germline V lookup: CDR1 MNHNY, CDR2 SVGAGI (reference sequence). The length of the CDR3 is 16 residues.

This clone showed up just a few times. The gene calls are TRBV28 and TRBJ1-4; D gene ambiguous. Trimming stripped 1 base from V and 3 bases from J, with 9 bases between. Per the germline V gene, CDR1 is MDHEN and CDR2 is SYDVKM. CDR3 length: 15 amino acids. CDR3 sequence (DNA): TGTGCCAGCAGTTTATTGTTGAGGCCTAATGAAAAACTGTTTTTT. Residues: CASSLLLRPNEKLFF.

The V and J genes are TRBV7-2 and TRBJ2-5; possible D gene TRBD2, 6 bases. CDR1 is SGHTA, CDR2 FQGNSA, per germline. The CDR3 extends over 16 amino acids. Trimming shortened V by 5 bases and J by 2 bases, and 18 bases separated the two germline ends. CDR3 nucleotide sequence: TGTGCCAGCAGCGAAGGTTGGGGGGTGGGACAAGAGACCCAGTACTTC. Translation gives CASSEGWGVGQETQYF.

J is TRBJ1-1 and V is TRBV5-1, with 8 nucleotides matching TRBD1. Germline CDR1 reads SGHRS; CDR2 reads YFSETQ. Trimming at V came to 3 bases and at J to 4 bases, leaving 8 bases not matched to a gene. This CDR3 has 15 residues. As DNA, the CDR3 is TGCGCCAGCAGCTCACAGGGGGGGGTGGGCACTGAAGCTTTCTTT. This codes for CASSSQGGVGTEAFF.

The CDR3 here is CASSPSMNTEAFF. In DNA form, the CDR3 reads TGTGCCAGCAGCCCATCAATGAACACTGAAGCTTTCTTT. The rearrangement links TRBV14 to TRBJ1-1; no reliable D call. This CDR3 spans 13 amino acids. CDR1 is SGHDN and CDR2 is FVKESK in the germline V gene. With 4 bases removed from V and 0 bases from J, the gap between germline ends came to 6 bases.

V is TRBV21-1 and J is TRBJ1-1; the table assigns TRBD1, which was not confirmed against the DNA. TRBV21-1 represents a pseudogene. CDR3 length equals 16 residues. CDR3 protein: CASSSWDRGRATEAFF. In DNA form, the CDR3 reads TGTGCCAGCAGCTCCTGGGACAGGGGGCGGGCCACTGAAGCTTTCTTT.

The chain links TRBV11-2 to TRBJ2-1; the D is unclear. Germline assignment: CDR1 SGHAT and CDR2 FQNNGV. The V end was cut by 4 bases, the J end by 3 bases, with 10 bases between. The CDR3 consists of 14 residues. In nucleotides, the CDR3 is TGTGCCAGCAGCTCTGCAGAAAACTACAATGAGCAGTTCTTC. Protein: CASSSAENYNEQFF.

This clone has more than one count but fewer than ten. This chain joins TRBV6-4 and TRBJ2-1; 12 bases map to TRBD2. Unmatched junction bases numbered 0, after V lost 0 bases and J lost 6 bases. CDR3 length: 15 residues. The germline CDR1 and CDR2 sequences are MRHNA and SNTAGT. CDR3 loop: CASSDSTSGSNEQFF. The CDR3 DNA follows: TGTGCCAGCAGTGACTCGACTAGCGGGAGCAATGAGCAGTTCTTC.

The chain has TRBV19 and TRBJ1-1; possible D gene TRBD1, 6 bases. V was trimmed by 8 bases and J by 0 bases, leaving 25 bases between them. Germline assignment: CDR1 LNHDA and CDR2 SQIVND (reference sequence). There are 18 residues in the CDR3. The chain's CDR3 is CASRQGVSPRGLNTEAFF. The CDR3, as DNA: TGTGCCAGTCGGCAGGGCGTAAGTCCGAGGGGGTTGAACACTGAAGCTTTCTTT. The full variable domain, its missing parts supplied by reference TRBV19 and TRBJ1-1, is DGGITQSPKYLFRKEGQNVTLSCEQNLNHDAMYWYRQDPGQGLRLIYYSQIVNDFQKGDIAEGYSVSREKKESFPLTVTSAQKNPTAFYLCASRQGVSPRGLNTEAFFGQGTRLTVV.

This clone occurred a few times. The gene calls are TRBV7-9 and TRBJ1-1; 7 bases line up with TRBD1. The CDR3 runs 15 residues. Germline assignment: CDR1 SEHNR and CDR2 FQNEAQ (reference sequence). Trimming at V came to 6 bases and at J to 7 bases, leaving 14 bases not matched to a gene. For the CDR3, the DNA is TGTGCCAGCAGTTGGGGCACGGGACAGACTAGTGAAGCTTTCTTT. This gives the protein CASSWGTGQTSEAFF.